The rows below give T cell receptor beta chains drawn from one sample of a study of T cells in Graves' hyperthyroidism and ophthalmopathy. TCRdb called the multiplex PCR reads again in MiXCR, with one record for every CDR3 protein. The sample yields about 640,000 distinct CDR3 sequences, around 21% seen once. Sequencing was performed on blood. These TCRs come from a man aged 30-40 years with Graves' ophthalmopathy. CDR3s include the opening cysteine and the closing phenylalanine or tryptophan. Each record gives: D gene, clone size, J gene, V gene, CDR3 DNA, CDR3 protein. D genes are given only for firm matches. Size tells how often a clone was seen (once, few, many) or the class of an expanded clone, and some rows leave it out.

d_call: TRBD2
clone_size: NA
j_call: TRBJ2-3
v_call: TRBV20-1
cdr3_nt: TGCAGTGCTATGCAACTAGCGGGAGGAGATACGCAGTATTTT
cdr3_aa: CSAMQLAGGDTQYF

d_call: TRBD2
clone_size: NA
j_call: TRBJ2-5
v_call: TRBV20-1
cdr3_nt: TGCAGTGCTAGTGTGCTAGCGGGAGTAGTAAAGACCCAGTACTTC
cdr3_aa: CSASVLAGVVKTQYF

d_call: TRBD2
clone_size: NA
j_call: TRBJ2-7
v_call: TRBV27
cdr3_nt: TGTGCCAGCAGTTTCAGGACTAGCGCCTACGAGCAGTACTTC
cdr3_aa: CASSFRTSAYEQYF

d_call: NA
clone_size: many
j_call: TRBJ1-1
v_call: TRBV18
cdr3_nt: TGTGCCAGCTCACCGGGCAGGGAGAACACTGAAGCTTTCTTT
cdr3_aa: CASSPGRENTEAFF

d_call: TRBD1
clone_size: few
j_call: TRBJ1-4
v_call: TRBV19
cdr3_nt: TGTGCCAGTAGTAGCGGGACAGGCGCTAATGAAAAACTGTTTTTT
cdr3_aa: CASSSGTGANEKLFF

d_call: TRBD2
clone_size: many
j_call: TRBJ2-4
v_call: TRBV30
cdr3_nt: TGTGCCTGGGCTCTCGGGGGGGCCAAAAACATTCAGTACTTC
cdr3_aa: CAWALGGAKNIQYF

d_call: TRBD1
clone_size: many
j_call: TRBJ1-1
v_call: TRBV13
cdr3_nt: TGTGCCAGCAGCGTCGGGACAGTGAACACTGAAGCTTTCTTT
cdr3_aa: CASSVGTVNTEAFF

d_call: NA
clone_size: NA
j_call: TRBJ1-3
v_call: TRBV14
cdr3_nt: TGTGCCAGCAGCCAGTCTAGAAACACCATATATTTT
cdr3_aa: CASSQSRNTIYF

d_call: NA
clone_size: NA
j_call: TRBJ2-2
v_call: TRBV6-1
cdr3_nt: TGTGCCAGCAGTCTTAAACCAGCGGACACCGGGGAGCTGTTTTTT
cdr3_aa: CASSLKPADTGELFF

d_call: NA
clone_size: few
j_call: TRBJ1-2
v_call: TRBV14
cdr3_nt: TGTGCCAGCAGCCAAGGGCAGGGCCCCTATGGCTACACCTTC
cdr3_aa: CASSQGQGPYGYTF

d_call: TRBD2
clone_size: few
j_call: TRBJ2-7
v_call: TRBV27
cdr3_nt: TGTGCCAGCAGTCTTGGGACTAGCGGGAGGATACCTAACGAGCAGTACTTC
cdr3_aa: CASSLGTSGRIPNEQYF

d_call: NA
clone_size: many
j_call: TRBJ2-1
v_call: TRBV2
cdr3_nt: TGTGCCAGCAGTGATCGTCCGGGGAGTGAGCAGTTCTTC
cdr3_aa: CASSDRPGSEQFF

d_call: TRBD1
clone_size: many
j_call: TRBJ2-3
v_call: TRBV20-1
cdr3_nt: TGCAGTGCTCGACAGGGGGTGACAGATACGCAGTATTTT
cdr3_aa: CSARQGVTDTQYF

d_call: NA
clone_size: many
j_call: TRBJ2-1
v_call: TRBV3-1
cdr3_nt: TGTGCCAGCAGCCAAGACATATCGGCCGCCGGGGAGCAGTTCTTC
cdr3_aa: CASSQDISAAGEQFF

d_call: NA
clone_size: NA
j_call: TRBJ2-1
v_call: TRBV20-1
cdr3_nt: TGCAGTGCTAGAGGGCCCGGTAGCTCCTACAATGAGCAGTCCTTC
cdr3_aa: CSARGPGSSYNEQSF

d_call: NA
clone_size: NA
j_call: TRBJ2-6
v_call: TRBV11-3
cdr3_nt: TGTGCCAGCAGCCCGTCAGGGTCTGCCTCTGGGGCCAACGTCCTGACTTTC
cdr3_aa: CASSPSGSASGANVLTF

d_call: NA
clone_size: few
j_call: TRBJ2-1
v_call: TRBV12-3/TRBV12-4
cdr3_nt: TGTGCCAGCAGTTTAGCCCTGGGGGGTGAGCAGTTCTTC
cdr3_aa: CASSLALGGEQFF

d_call: TRBD2
clone_size: NA
j_call: TRBJ2-2
v_call: TRBV20-1
cdr3_nt: TGCAGTGCTAGAGACCCCGGGACTAGCTACGGGGAGCTGTTTTTT
cdr3_aa: CSARDPGTSYGELFF

d_call: NA
clone_size: NA
j_call: TRBJ2-7
v_call: TRBV25-1
cdr3_nt: TGTGCCAGCAGCTCTACTGACCCCTCCTACGAGCAGTACTTC
cdr3_aa: CASSSTDPSYEQYF

d_call: NA
clone_size: few
j_call: TRBJ2-1
v_call: TRBV10-3
cdr3_nt: TGTGCCATCAGTGAGTCGACGGGACTCAATGAGCAGTTCTTC
cdr3_aa: CAISESTGLNEQFF

d_call: TRBD2
clone_size: few
j_call: TRBJ2-5
v_call: TRBV4-1
cdr3_nt: TGCGCCAGCAGCCAAATTTTGGGCAGGGCTAGCGGGAAAGAGACCCAGTACTTC
cdr3_aa: CASSQILGRASGKETQYF

d_call: NA
clone_size: few
j_call: TRBJ1-3
v_call: TRBV7-9
cdr3_nt: TGTGCCAGAAGCCCCGAGGGGGGATCGTTTGGAAACACCATATATTTT
cdr3_aa: CARSPEGGSFGNTIYF